A selection of T cell receptor beta chains follows, all from one sample in a study of blood T cell repertoires in COVID-19. The protocol was immunoSEQ multiplex PCR, while the TCRdb copy is restricted to in-frame clones and leaves out a portion. The data hold some 150,000 clones, with around four fifths observed a single time. Sequencing was carried out using peripheral blood. The receptors originated from a woman aged 35 to 49 with active or convalescent COVID-19. CDR3s include the opening cysteine and the closing phenylalanine or tryptophan. The size of a clone is reported for some rows only, either as once, few or many, or as a class for expanded clones.

clone_size | cdr3_length | j_call | v_call | cdr3_aa
NA | 13 | TRBJ2-5 | TRBV10-3 | CAIQQGAKETQYF
NA | 18 | TRBJ2-1 | TRBV4-3 | CASSQDRVAVSSYNEQFF
NA | 15 | TRBJ2-7 | TRBV5-5 | CASSFSGGKSYEQYF
NA | 14 | TRBJ1-5 | TRBV10-3 | CAISDRGAGQPQHF
NA | 14 | TRBJ1-4 | TRBV7-9 | CASSWTGRNEKLFF
NA | 15 | TRBJ2-7 | TRBV7-2 | CASSPGLAGSYEQYF
few | 13 | TRBJ2-7 | TRBV6-5 | CASGTGAAYEQYF
NA | 12 | TRBJ2-5 | TRBV25-1 | CASSGVQETQYF
NA | 18 | TRBJ2-6 | TRBV7-2 | CASSSPRWGGPGANVLTF
few | 13 | TRBJ1-2 | TRBV19 | CASSVGALYGYTF
NA | 14 | TRBJ2-7 | TRBV28 | CASSLLGPPGEQYF